The subject of this entry is one T cell receptor (beta chain). Antigen specificity is unknown. Blood was sampled at baseline, cycle 4 day 1, and cycle 7 day 1. Between the trimmed V and J ends, which lost 5 bases and 3 bases, there was a span of 11 bases. The CDR3 covers 13 residues. Germline values: CDR1 MNHEY, CDR2 SMNVEV (reference sequence). Libraries were prepared by immunoSEQ multiplex PCR; TCRdb keeps only in-frame clonotypes and omits some of them. The sample shows 65,000 to 100,000 clones, about 85% of them seen only once. The sample belongs to a study of OX40 agonist ivuxolimab in advanced cancers. Across the study: Patient treatment consisted of intravenous ivuxolimab administration every 2 weeks at 0.01 to 10 mg/kg. Study-level results: A proportion of nonresponders additionally exhibited low normalized T-cell clonal expansion.

This TCR was recovered from an adult with an advanced solid tumor such as melanoma, head and neck, liver or kidney cancer. This material consisted of CD4+ or CD8+ T cells sorted from blood, taken in a trial of the OX40 agonist ivuxolimab. V and J are TRBV27 and TRBJ2-7; D unclear. CDR3 residues: CASSASWDYEQYF. The CDR3, as DNA: TGTGCCAGCAGTGCCTCCTGGGACTACGAGCAGTACTTC.